This T cell receptor beta chain was sequenced for a study of patients and donors after allogeneic stem cell transplantation. In TCRdb, the RT-PCR reads were re-called with MiXCR into one record per CDR3 protein. The sample shows about 150,000 distinct CDR3 sequences, approximately 40% of them seen only once. This clonotype was seen a few times. With 6 bases clipped from V and 0 bases from J, the junction kept 8 bases outside the gene matches. The CDR3 sequence is 15 residues long. Germline V gives CDR1 LGHNA, CDR2 YSLEER. This TCR came from a human donor who was either an allogeneic HSCT recipient or a stem cell or donor lymphocyte infusion donor (not recorded which). It is not recorded whose cells these are; they may come from a transplant donor. Sequenced: blood, either unsorted or a sorted T cell fraction (not recorded which). The chain recombines TRBV4-3 with TRBJ2-7, with TRBD1 matching 7 bases. The CDR3 region is CASSFGQANSYEQYF. The CDR3, as DNA: TGCGCCAGCAGTTTTGGACAGGCTAACTCCTACGAGCAGTACTTC.